The 31 T cell receptor beta chains below all came from one sample that was sequenced in a study of cytomegalovirus exposure and HLA in healthy donors. The PCR was carried out with 60 Vbeta primers and 13 Jbeta primers. Using immunoSEQ multiplex PCR, the repertoire was profiled, and TCRdb retains in-frame clones only, with some absent. The top ten hold 1.3% of the sample, which has about 160,000 clones, 70% to 80% seen once. Sequencing was performed on PBMCs. These receptors were taken from a man aged 25-40 years in good health and CMV-seronegative.

The chain is built from TRBV7-9 and TRBJ2-2; no clear D gene. The CDR3 runs 12 residues. V dropped 5 bases and J dropped 3 bases, with 4 bases sitting between them. Germline assignment: CDR1 SEHNR and CDR2 FQNEAQ (reference sequence). The CDR3 is CASSQDTGELFF. In nucleotides, the CDR3 is TGTGCCAGCAGCCAGGACACCGGGGAGCTGTTTTTT.

V usage is TRBV4-3 and J usage is TRBJ2-7; D is perhaps TRBD2 (6 bases). The CDR3 loop spans 13 amino acids. V was shortened by 0 bases and J by 4 bases, with 7 bases between the two germline ends. Germline CDR1 is LGHNA and CDR2 is YSLEER. The CDR3 coding sequence is TGCGCCAGCAGCCAAGAGCGGGGTTACGAGCAGTACTTC. Translating gives CASSQERGYEQYF.

V and J are TRBV5-1 and TRBJ2-5; 7 nucleotides align to TRBD1. V shed 6 bases, J shed 2 bases, and the junction held 4 bases outside the gene matches. This CDR3 is 13 amino acids long. The germline V gene encodes CDR1 SGHRS and CDR2 YFSETQ. CDR3 DNA: TGCGCCAGCACCCGGGACAGTCAAGAGACCCAGTACTTC. It specifies CASTRDSQETQYF.

The V gene is TRBV15, the J gene TRBJ2-3; maybe TRBD2 (6 bases). The V end was cut by 6 bases, the J end by 1 base, with 14 bases between. Germline V gene sequence: CDR1 LNHNV, CDR2 YYDKDF (reference sequence). CDR3 size: 15 residues. CDR3 DNA: TGTGCCACCAGAGACACGCCGGGGGGCACAGATACGCAGTATTTT. This gives the protein CATRDTPGGTDTQYF.

This clone was seen just once. The chain is built from TRBV7-8 and TRBJ2-7, with D unresolved. Germline V gene data show CDR1 as SGHVS and CDR2 as FQNEAQ. V was pared by 3 bases and J by 3 bases, with 9 bases between. The CDR3 contains 13 residues. The CDR3 spells CASSFGPDYEQYF. CDR3 sequence (DNA): TGTGCCAGCAGCTTTGGCCCCGACTACGAGCAGTACTTC.

A note on this clone: Other DNA sequences within the sample encode an identical CDR3. V is TRBV27 and J is TRBJ2-7; 8 nucleotides match TRBD2. The ends lost 7 bases at V and 2 bases at J; junction bases unmatched: 4. The CDR3 totals 13 residues. Germline CDR1 and CDR2: MNHEY and SMNVEV (reference sequence). This chain's CDR3 is CASKSGGTYEQYF. In DNA form, the CDR3 reads TGTGCCAGCAAGAGCGGGGGTACCTACGAGCAGTACTTC.

This sequence joins TRBV19 and TRBJ2-5; 9 positions match TRBD2. The length of the CDR3 is 16 residues. With 3 bases clipped from V and 2 bases from J, the junction kept 7 bases outside the gene matches. Germline V gene lookup returns CDR1 LNHDA and CDR2 SQIVND (reference sequence). CDR3 in DNA: TGTGCCAGTAGTATTGGGAGGACTAGCGTACAAGAGACCCAGTACTTC. This gives the protein CASSIGRTSVQETQYF.

The chain joins TRBV7-9 to TRBJ2-6; D is possibly TRBD2 (7 bases). V was clipped by 5 bases and J by 0 bases, with 17 bases between them. This CDR3 spans 18 amino acids. Looked up from germline, CDR1 is SEHNR and CDR2 is FQNEAQ (reference sequence). DNA of the CDR3: TGTGCCAGCAGCGCCCCAGCGGGACAATTCTCTGGGGCCAACGTCCTGACTTTC. Protein sequence: CASSAPAGQFSGANVLTF.

This sequence joins TRBV10-3 and TRBJ2-5; tentative D call: TRBD1 (6 bases). The J call may be mistaken, given a closer DNA end match to TRBJ2-7. There are 12 residues in the CDR3. Germline CDR1 and CDR2: ENHRY and SYGVKD. CDR3 coding DNA: TGTGCCACGAGGGACAAAGGGGGCGAGCAGTACTTC. Amino acids: CATRDKGGEQYF.

This rearrangement joins TRBV6-5 to TRBJ2-6; D is undetermined. This CDR3 contains 13 residues. The V gene lost 7 bases and the J gene lost 2 bases, with 6 bases spanning the gap. Germline values: CDR1 MNHEY, CDR2 SVGAGI. CDR3 sequence (DNA): TGTGCCAGCACCGACACTGGGGCCAACGTCCTGACTTTC. It translates to CASTDTGANVLTF.

This chain links TRBV30 with TRBJ1-1; D remains unclear. Per germline, CDR1 GTSNPN and CDR2 SVGIG (reference sequence). The germline V and J ends were trimmed by 2 bases and 4 bases, with 5 bases remaining between them. The CDR3 has 11 amino acids. CDR3 amino acids: CAWSRSTEAFF. The CDR3 DNA is TGTGCCTGGAGTCGGAGCACTGAAGCTTTCTTT. Supplemented by reference TRBV30 and TRBJ1-1, the full variable domain reads SQTIHQWPATLVQPVGSPLSLECTVEGTSNPNLYWYRQAAGRGLQLLFYSVGIGQISSEVPQNLSASRPQDRQFILSSKKLLLSDSGFYLCAWSRSTEAFFGQGTRLTVV.

The chain combines TRBV2 with TRBJ2-2, with 13 positions matching TRBD2. CDR1 is SNHLY, CDR2 FYNNEI, per germline. The junction had 5 bases not matched to a gene; V was cut back by 1 base and J by 3 bases. The CDR3 spans 18 residues. The CDR3 spells CASSEGDGLAGDTGELFF. DNA of the CDR3: TGTGCCAGCAGTGAAGGGGACGGACTAGCGGGAGACACCGGGGAGCTGTTTTTT.

The CDR3 DNA reads TGTGCCATCGGTCGCGACAGTCCCTACGAGCAGTACTTC. This translates into CAIGRDSPYEQYF. The chain has TRBV10-3 and TRBJ2-7, with a tentative D call TRBD1 (5 bases). Germline-derived CDR1 and CDR2 are ENHRY and SYGVKD. The CDR3 extends over 13 amino acids. V dropped 8 bases and J dropped 2 bases, with 13 bases sitting between them.

The chain combines TRBV4-3 with TRBJ1-1, with D tentatively TRBD1 (5 bases). CDR3 length equals 15 residues. The V end was cut by 4 bases, the J end by 1 base, with 13 bases between. Per germline, CDR1 LGHNA and CDR2 YSLEER. Here the CDR3 DNA reads TGCGCCAGCAGCCGTCAGTCCAGGGAGAACACTGAAGCTTTCTTT. It translates to CASSRQSRENTEAFF.

CDR3 coding DNA: TGTGCCAGCAGTGTGACAGGAAAACAGCCCCAGCATTTT. Its translation is CASSVTGKQPQHF. This sequence joins TRBV28 and TRBJ1-5, with D tentatively TRBD1 (6 bases). Germline CDR1 reads MDHEN; CDR2 reads SYDVKM. The CDR3 has 13 residues. Trimming took off 5 bases at V and 7 bases at J, with 12 bases between the two ends.

The chain links TRBV7-9 to TRBJ1-2, with D maybe TRBD1 (6 bases). The CDR3 is made up of 15 amino acids. V lost 5 bases to trimming and J lost 1 base, with 14 bases between them. Per germline, CDR1 SEHNR and CDR2 FQNEAQ (reference sequence). The CDR3 DNA follows: TGTGCCAGCAGCCCGGGACAACTTGTTAACTATGGCTACACCTTC. This sequence encodes CASSPGQLVNYGYTF.

The J gene is TRBJ1-1, the V gene TRBV5-1; perhaps TRBD1 as D (5 bases). Trimming cost V 0 bases and J 4 bases, with 10 bases left between them. The CDR3 loop spans 14 amino acids. Germline V gene lookup returns CDR1 SGHRS and CDR2 YFSETQ. The chain's CDR3 is CASSLAGFGTEAFF. DNA of the CDR3: TGCGCCAGCAGCTTGGCAGGGTTTGGCACTGAAGCTTTCTTT. The full variable domain, its missing parts supplied by reference TRBV5-1 and TRBJ1-1, is KAGVTQTPRYLIKTRGQQVTLSCSPISGHRSVSWYQQTPGQGLQFLFEYFSETQRNKGNFPGRFSGRQFSNSRSEMNVSTLELGDSALYLCASSLAGFGTEAFFGQGTRLTVV.

The J gene is TRBJ2-2, the V gene TRBV12-5, with TRBD1 matching over 7 bases. This CDR3 is built from 15 residues. The trim removed 6 bases at V and 5 bases at J, leaving 9 bases unmatched. Per germline, CDR1 LGHNT and CDR2 FRNRAP. The CDR3: CASGLEGAATGELFF. The CDR3 nucleotides read TGTGCTAGTGGATTAGAGGGGGCAGCGACCGGGGAGCTGTTTTTT.

The rearrangement links TRBV4-3 to TRBJ2-7; D perhaps matches TRBD2 (5 bases). Trimming took off 0 bases at V and 2 bases at J, with 11 bases between the two ends. This CDR3 comprises 15 residues. Germline-derived CDR1 and CDR2 are LGHNA and YSLEER. The CDR3 DNA reads as TGCGCCAGCAGCCAAGAAGGACTGGAGACCTACGAGCAGTACTTC. This codes for CASSQEGLETYEQYF.

This chain connects TRBV6-5 to TRBJ2-7; TRBD2 matches at 12 bases. The CDR3 covers 14 residues. V lost 6 bases to trimming and J lost 2 bases; unmatched junction nucleotides: 2. Germline CDR1 is MNHEY and CDR2 is SVGAGI. The CDR3 DNA sequence: TGTGCCAGCAGAAGACTAGCGGGAGCCTACGAGCAGTACTTC. Protein sequence: CASRRLAGAYEQYF.

The chain carries TRBV28 and TRBJ2-3; 10 nucleotides match TRBD2. This CDR3 is 15 amino acids long. J lost 4 bases, V lost 6 bases, and 7 bases had no gene match. CDR1 is MDHEN, CDR2 SYDVKM, per germline. This chain's CDR3 is CASRASGSRADTQYF. CDR3 in DNA: TGTGCCAGCAGGGCTAGCGGGAGTAGGGCAGATACGCAGTATTTT.

This chain connects TRBV5-1 to TRBJ1-4, with a possible D match to TRBD1 (5 bases). Per germline, CDR1 SGHRS and CDR2 YFSETQ. Deletions cut 2 bases from V and 4 bases from J, with 15 bases between. This CDR3 has 16 residues. CDR3 amino acids: CASSFGLTGLNEKLFF. In nucleotides, the CDR3 is TGCGCCAGCAGCTTTGGGCTTACGGGACTTAATGAAAAACTGTTTTTT.

The chain links TRBV28 to TRBJ1-1; no clear D gene. The germline V and J ends were trimmed by 6 bases and 2 bases, with 16 bases remaining between them. Germline-derived CDR1 and CDR2 are MDHEN and SYDVKM. The CDR3 contains 15 residues. The DNA for the CDR3 is TGTGCCAGCAGAGGAGGACCTCAGATTAACACTGAAGCTTTCTTT. This translates into CASRGGPQINTEAFF.

The V gene is TRBV4-3, the J gene TRBJ2-5; D may be TRBD1 (5 bases). The end of the DNA aligns better with TRBJ2-7, so the J call may be wrong. This CDR3 spans 15 amino acids. Germline V gene sequence: CDR1 LGHNA, CDR2 YSLEER. The CDR3 reads CASSREDLTGYEQYF. CDR3 in DNA: TGCGCCAGCAGCCGAGAAGATCTTACAGGTTACGAGCAGTACTTC.

The chain links TRBV7-9 to TRBJ2-1, with 11 bases identical to TRBD2. There are 15 residues in the CDR3. Germline lookup yields CDR1 SEHNR and CDR2 FQNEAQ (reference sequence). V was pared by 8 bases and J by 3 bases, with 6 bases of the junction left unmatched. The CDR3 DNA sequence: TGTGCCAGCGGGCCGGGGACTAGCGGCTACAATGAGCAGTTCTTC. Protein product: CASGPGTSGYNEQFF.

The V call is TRBV10-1, the J call TRBJ2-7, with 8 bases aligning to TRBD1. Germline lookup yields CDR1 WNHNN and CDR2 SYGVQD (reference sequence). After removal of 7 bases from V and 2 bases from J, the junction contained 7 bases not matched to a gene. The CDR3 loop spans 14 amino acids. The CDR3 coding sequence is TGCGCCAGCATACCAGGGGGCCTTGCCTACGAGCAGTACTTC. It is translated as CASIPGGLAYEQYF.

The V gene is TRBV7-9, the J gene TRBJ2-1; the match to TRBD2 covers 9 bases. Germline CDR1 is SEHNR and CDR2 is FQNEAQ (reference sequence). With V trimmed by 3 bases and J by 13 bases, 7 bases remained unmatched. This CDR3 spans 13 amino acids. The CDR3 loop is CASSFGGGAVQFF. The CDR3 DNA reads TGTGCCAGCAGCTTTGGCGGGGGGGCCGTTCAGTTCTTC.

V gene TRBV10-1 combines with J gene TRBJ1-5, with no clear D. This CDR3 has 13 amino acids. Germline lookup yields CDR1 WNHNN and CDR2 SYGVQD (reference sequence). The V gene lost 0 bases and the J gene lost 9 bases, with 9 bases spanning the gap. The CDR3 reads CASSESGTGPQHF. The CDR3 coding sequence is TGCGCCAGCAGTGAGTCCGGCACGGGGCCCCAGCATTTT.

This clone was counted between two and nine times. This chain uses TRBV6-5 with TRBJ2-2; TRBD2 matches 7 bases. CDR1 is MNHEY and CDR2 is SVGAGI in the germline V gene. Trimming took 2 bases from V and 0 from J; bases not matched to a gene: 3. The CDR3 totals 16 residues. The CDR3 DNA reads TGTGCCAGCAGTTACGGGAGGGAAGCGAACACCGGGGAGCTGTTTTTT. Protein: CASSYGREANTGELFF.

The chain employs TRBV6-7 and TRBJ1-1; maybe TRBD1 (5 bases). TRBV6-7 is sorted into the ORF group, with uncertain function. With 6 bases removed from V and 0 bases from J, the gap between germline ends came to 23 bases. This CDR3 region has 18 residues. For the CDR3, the DNA is TGTGCCAGCAGAGTTAACGCGACGTACAGGTCCATGAACACTGAAGCTTTCTTT. Protein product: CASRVNATYRSMNTEAFF.

V is TRBV28 and J is TRBJ1-1, with TRBD1 identical over 10 bases. The J segment lost 3 bases and the V segment lost 6 bases, leaving 7 bases of the junction unmatched. The CDR3 has 15 residues. Germline-derived CDR1 and CDR2 are MDHEN and SYDVKM. CDR3 DNA: TGTGCCAGCAGCGATCCGGGACAGGGGTACACTGAAGCTTTCTTT. Translation gives CASSDPGQGYTEAFF.